The clone carrying this T cell receptor beta chain has just a few counts. Other DNA variants within this sample encode the same CDR3. The record originates from a study of blood T cell repertoires in COVID-19. About the research overall: From T cells, B-cell-depleted T cells, or PBMCs came the material, which was cDNA or gDNA.

Recovered status applied to Cohort 3 donors who had two consecutive negative PCRs. It also applied to those with clearance or with symptom resolution. Trimming left V 3 bases short and J 6 bases short, with 9 bases between. The CDR3 has 13 amino acids. The V gene's germline CDR1 is MDHEN and CDR2 SYDVKM. Original analysis: Amplified reference gene primers provided the basis for estimating nucleated cell counts. Assay used: immunoSEQ multiplex PCR; TCRdb lists only in-frame clones, some missing. Clonal size and the V and J genes are those of that table, whereas D and trimming came from the DNA. Of fewer than 200,000 clones in the sample, roughly four fifths are singletons; the top ten hold over 9.5%.

The clonotype comes from a man over 45 who had recovered from COVID-19. The gene calls are TRBV28 and TRBJ1-5, with a weak D call TRBD1 (5 bases). Material: PBMCs or T cells enriched from blood (not recorded which). The CDR3 coding sequence is TGTGCCAGCAGTTTGATGGGGCGTCAGCCCCAGCATTTT. As protein: CASSLMGRQPQHF.